This T cell receptor beta chain was sequenced for a study of T cell responses to AZD1222 COVID-19 vaccine. Measured with immunoSEQ multiplex PCR; TCRdb has only the in-frame clones, and not every one. The data hold under 110,000 clones, with 85% to 90% observed a single time. As regards this clone: The antigen is not known.

V was cut by 6 bases and J by 2 bases, with 10 bases left in between. The CDR3 spans 13 residues. CDR1 is MNHEY, CDR2 SVGEGT, per germline. Regarding the study as a whole: Donors skewed white British and female; clonal diversity was possibly underestimated. CD4 TCRs linked to vaccination spanned spike, dominating at 160-218 and 743-854.

Sequencing was performed on peripheral blood, taken on day 0 of AZD1222 vaccination. V is TRBV6-2 or TRBV6-3 and J is TRBJ1-2; D not certain. This TCR derives from an adult in good health. The CDR3 DNA reads as TGTGCCAGCAGCATGCAAGGGAACTATGGCTACACCTTC. Its translation: CASSMQGNYGYTF.